The T cell receptor beta chain under discussion was sequenced for a study of shared clonotypes between healthy human individuals. Study outcomes and limitations: Naive CD4 clonotypes overlapped across a few donors at roughly 5.1%.

Concerning this clone itself: Its antigen remains unknown.

Terminally differentiated effector memory CD45RA+ cells were excluded by CCR7 positive selection of CD45RO-negative cells. An even split of each subset's genomic DNA across several immunoSEQ plates was performed. Assay: immunoSEQ multiplex PCR; the TCRdb copy retains only in-frame clones and omits some. The data hold about 590,000 clones, with nearly 97% observed a single time. V lost 1 base, J lost 2 bases, and 12 bases lay in between. Germline loops: CDR1 MDHEN, CDR2 SYDVKM. The CDR3 is made up of 16 amino acids. The TCR originated in a woman in her 30s in good health. The chain employs TRBV28 and TRBJ1-5, with unresolved D. Sequencing was carried out using naive CD8+ T cells sorted from blood. The CDR3 DNA follows: TGTGCCAGCAGTTTATTCCGGGCGGTGGGCAATCAGCCCCAGCATTTT. Translation: CASSLFRAVGNQPQHF.